Below, one T cell receptor beta chain is given with its context. Its antigen is still unknown. The data were obtained in a study of blood T cells in healthy people across ages. Whole-study results and caveats: Any conclusive comparison of naive versus antigen-experienced cells was prevented by using unsorted PBMCs. Getting older went along with TCR beta diversity per million T cells dropping roughly linearly.

A second PCR, run for about 6 to 11 cycles, used a sample-barcoded 5' primer plus a J-beta primer mix. All cDNA molecules were each tagged by a template-switch adaptor with 12 random nucleotides. Via MiXCR, TCRdb re-called the 5' RACE reads, giving one row per CDR3 protein. The repertoire has about 760,000 distinct CDR3 sequences, about 56% of them found once; the top ten carry 25% to 30%. Aged about 6 to 95, donors were systemically healthy Caucasians from Russia. V lost 6 bases, J lost 2 bases, and 17 bases lay in between. Germline CDR1 and CDR2: MGHDK and SYGVNS. The CDR3 length is 15 residues. The receptor comes from a man aged 35 to 55 in good health. The specimen was blood. The chain combines TRBV25-1 with TRBJ2-7; D gene uncertain. The CDR3 DNA follows: TGTGCCAGCAGCCCCGTCCTTCATGGGACCTACGAGCAGTACTTC. Its translation: CASSPVLHGTYEQYF.